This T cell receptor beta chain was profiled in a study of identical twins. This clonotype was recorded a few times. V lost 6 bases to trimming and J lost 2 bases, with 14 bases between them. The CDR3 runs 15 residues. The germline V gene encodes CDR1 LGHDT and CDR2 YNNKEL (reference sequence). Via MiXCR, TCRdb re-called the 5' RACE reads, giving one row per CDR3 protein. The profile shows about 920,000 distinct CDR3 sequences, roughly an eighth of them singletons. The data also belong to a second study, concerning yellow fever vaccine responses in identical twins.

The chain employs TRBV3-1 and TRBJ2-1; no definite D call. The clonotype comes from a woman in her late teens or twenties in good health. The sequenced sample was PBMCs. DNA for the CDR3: TGTGCCAGCAGTACCTCCGGGCCTACCTACAATGAGCAGTTCTTC. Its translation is CASSTSGPTYNEQFF.